This T cell receptor beta chain was profiled in a study of cytomegalovirus exposure and HLA in healthy donors. Notes on the study in general: Researchers had no immune exposure information except CMV serostatus available.

About this clone: Its specificity is unknown.

The PCR ran on 60 Vbeta and 13 Jbeta primers. In the source study's methods: Among the unique TCR beta chains that a later analysis counted, roughly 80 million in all, roughly 10 million were shared. Generated by immunoSEQ multiplex PCR, the TCRdb table keeps only in-frame clones and is missing some. The D gene and trimming were derived from the DNA, and the V and J assignments and clone size from that table. The specimen's table records approximately 150,000 clones. CDR1 and CDR2 from the germline V gene are SGDLS and YYNGEE. J was trimmed by 5 bases and V by 4 bases; bases with no gene match: 4. The CDR3 length is 14 residues.

The rearrangement uses TRBV9 and TRBJ1-5; 9 bases fit TRBD1. This sequence was found in a woman between 45 and 65 years old in good health and CMV-seronegative. The sample comprised PBMCs. The CDR3 is CASSRDRVDQPQHF. The DNA of the CDR3 is TGTGCCAGCAGCCGGGACAGGGTGGATCAGCCCCAGCATTTT.